The following is a T cell receptor beta chain sequence with its context. CDR3 size: 11 residues. Germline-derived CDR1 and CDR2 are ENHRY and SYGVKD. The data are from a study of monozygotic twins with inflammatory bowel disease. One entry per CDR3 protein, without DNA, is what TCRdb gives after re-calling the 5' RACE reads. This repertoire includes over 350,000 distinct CDR3 sequences. This TCR came from a human donor with ulcerative colitis or Crohn's disease, or a healthy co-twin of an affected twin (not recorded which). Material: blood. V is TRBV10-3 and J is TRBJ1-1. CDR3 region: CAISEGTEAFF.